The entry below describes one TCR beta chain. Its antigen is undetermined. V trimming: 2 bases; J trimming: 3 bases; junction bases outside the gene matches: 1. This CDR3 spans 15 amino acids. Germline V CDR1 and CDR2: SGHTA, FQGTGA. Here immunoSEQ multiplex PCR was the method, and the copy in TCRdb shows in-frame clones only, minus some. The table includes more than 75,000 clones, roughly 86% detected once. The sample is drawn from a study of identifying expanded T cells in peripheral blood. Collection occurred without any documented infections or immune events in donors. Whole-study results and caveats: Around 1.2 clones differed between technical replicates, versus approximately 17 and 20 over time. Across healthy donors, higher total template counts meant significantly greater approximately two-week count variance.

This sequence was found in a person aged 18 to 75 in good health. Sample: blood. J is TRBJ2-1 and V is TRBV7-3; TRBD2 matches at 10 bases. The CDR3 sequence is CASSLLAGDYNEQFF. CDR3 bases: TGTGCCAGCAGCTTACTAGCGGGAGACTACAATGAGCAGTTCTTC.